This is a list of T cell receptor beta chains from one sample in a study of T cell responses to AZD1222 COVID-19 vaccine. Repertoires were generated with immunoSEQ multiplex PCR, while TCRdb's copy carries only in-frame clones and drops some. The sample consists of 160,000 or so clones, 94% of them appearing once. Here the sequenced sample was peripheral blood, taken 28 days after the second AZD1222 dose. The receptors come from an adult who received the AZD1222 COVID-19 vaccine. CDR3s include the opening cysteine and the closing phenylalanine or tryptophan. D genes are given only for firm matches. Clone size is stated in some rows and not others, as once, few, many or a class when expanded.

size	D	J	V	CDR3	DNA
-	-	TRBJ1-1	TRBV7-2	CASRIMGGTEAFF	TGTGCCAGCAGAATCATGGGGGGGACTGAAGCTTTCTTT
-	-	TRBJ1-2	TRBV19	CASSRGTPPGYTF	TGTGCCAGTAGTAGAGGGACACCCCCAGGCTACACCTTC
-	-	TRBJ1-3	TRBV19	CASSIRVGNTIYF	TGTGCCAGTAGTATCCGGGTCGGAAACACCATATATTTT
-	TRBD1	TRBJ2-7	TRBV5-8	CASSRDRGREQYF	TGTGCCAGCAGCAGGGACAGGGGGCGCGAGCAGTACTTC
once	TRBD1	TRBJ2-7	TRBV18	CASSPSGQYEQYF	TGTGCCAGCTCACCTTCGGGACAGTACGAGCAGTACTTC
-	-	TRBJ1-6	TRBV5-5	CASSLTAEYNSPLHF	TGTGCCAGCAGCTTGACAGCCGAATATAATTCACCCCTCCACTTT
-	-	TRBJ1-5	TRBV10-1	CASSESSGVKKNSNQPQHF	TGCGCCAGCAGTGAGTCGTCCGGGGTCAAAAAAAATAGCAATCAGCCCCAGCATTTT
-	-	TRBJ1-1	TRBV30	CAWSAPQKAEAFF	TGTGCCTGGAGTGCCCCTCAAAAGGCTGAAGCTTTCTTT
-	-	TRBJ1-2	TRBV4-3	CASSQDAFELGYTF	TGCGCCAGCAGCCAAGATGCCTTTGAGTTAGGCTACACCTTC
-	-	TRBJ1-5	TRBV19	CASSIVLNSNQPQHF	TGTGCCAGTAGTATAGTCTTAAATAGCAATCAGCCCCAGCATTTT
-	-	TRBJ2-5	TRBV19	CASSNTGIETQYF	TGTGCCAGTAGCAATACAGGGATAGAGACCCAGTACTTC
-	TRBD1	TRBJ1-1	TRBV9	CASSVGRGVDRGNTEAFF	TGTGCCAGCAGCGTAGGAAGGGGCGTCGACAGGGGGAACACTGAAGCTTTCTTT
few	TRBD1	TRBJ2-7	TRBV29-1	CSVGQGYYEQYF	TGCAGCGTGGGACAGGGGTACTACGAGCAGTACTTC
-	-	TRBJ1-2	TRBV7-9	CASTEGYGYTF	TGTGCCAGCACCGAGGGGTATGGCTACACCTTC
-	-	TRBJ1-2	TRBV28	CASRLGWGNYGYTF	TGTGCCAGCAGACTGGGGTGGGGTAACTATGGCTACACCTTC
-	-	TRBJ2-1	TRBV5-8	CASSYLRNEQFF	TGTGCCAGCAGCTACCTCAGGAATGAGCAGTTCTTC
-	TRBD2	TRBJ2-1	TRBV4-2	CASSQTSGPGNEQFF	TGTGCCAGCAGCCAAACTAGCGGACCGGGGAATGAGCAGTTCTTC
once	TRBD1	TRBJ2-7	TRBV5-6	CASSPGQGREQYF	TGTGCCAGCAGCCCAGGACAGGGAAGGGAGCAGTACTTC
-	TRBD1	TRBJ1-1	TRBV10-2	CASRGQGANTEAFF	TGCGCCAGCAGAGGGCAGGGGGCGAACACTGAAGCTTTCTTT
-	TRBD1	TRBJ2-7	TRBV10-3	CAISDLTGSHEQYF	TGTGCCATCAGTGACCTGACAGGGTCCCACGAGCAGTACTTC
once	-	TRBJ1-2	TRBV4-1	CASSQDSGGGYGYTF	TGCGCCAGCAGCCAAGATTCGGGGGGCGGCTATGGCTACACCTTC
-	-	TRBJ1-3	TRBV12-3/TRBV12-4	CASSFGDTIYF	TGTGCCAGCAGTTTTGGGGACACCATATATTTT
-	TRBD1	TRBJ1-5	TRBV19	CASKLGTGNNQPQHF	TGTGCCAGTAAACTCGGGACAGGGAACAATCAGCCCCAGCATTTT
-	-	TRBJ2-5	TRBV15	CATTDGRGQETQYF	TGTGCCACCACCGACGGACGGGGGCAAGAGACCCAGTACTTC